A single TCR beta chain is shown here with its context. Its antigen is unknown. This sample is drawn from a study of cytomegalovirus exposure and HLA in healthy donors. The PCR made use of 60 Vbeta and 13 Jbeta primers. Measured with immunoSEQ multiplex PCR; TCRdb has only the in-frame clones, and not every one. The sample data list around 140,000 clones. The study's findings and limits: In a later analysis, the majority of CMV-associated beta chains seemingly showed HLA restriction.

Trimming removed 4 bases from V and 3 bases from J; junction bases left unmatched: 7. Germline-derived CDR1 and CDR2 are SQVTM and ANQGSEA. This CDR3 has 14 residues. Sequencing used PBMCs. The chain has TRBV29-1 and TRBJ2-3; 7 bases map to TRBD1. The clonotype originates from a woman in her thirties or forties in good health and CMV-seronegative. The CDR3 loop reads CSVAAGGRTDTQYF. CDR3 sequence (DNA): TGCAGCGTTGCGGCAGGGGGAAGGACAGATACGCAGTATTTT.